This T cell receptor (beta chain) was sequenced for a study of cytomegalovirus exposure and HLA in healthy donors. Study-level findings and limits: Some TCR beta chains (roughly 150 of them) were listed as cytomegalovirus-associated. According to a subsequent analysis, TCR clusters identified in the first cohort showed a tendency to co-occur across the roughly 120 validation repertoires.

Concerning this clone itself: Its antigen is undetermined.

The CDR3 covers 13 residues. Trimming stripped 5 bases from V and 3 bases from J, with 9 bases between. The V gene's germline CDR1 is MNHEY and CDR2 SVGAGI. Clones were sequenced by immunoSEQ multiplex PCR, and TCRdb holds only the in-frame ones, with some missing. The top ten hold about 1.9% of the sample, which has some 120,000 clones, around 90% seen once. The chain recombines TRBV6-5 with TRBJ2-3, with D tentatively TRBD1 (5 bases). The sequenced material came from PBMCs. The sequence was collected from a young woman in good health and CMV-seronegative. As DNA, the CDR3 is TGTGCCAGCAGTAAACCAGGGACAGATACGCAGTATTTT. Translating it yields CASSKPGTDTQYF.